This T cell receptor (beta chain) comes out of a study of blood T cell repertoires in COVID-19. Study-wide background: From T cells, B-cell-depleted T cells, or PBMCs came the material, which was cDNA or gDNA.

The V gene lost 6 bases and the J gene lost 0 bases, with 19 bases spanning the gap. This CDR3 spans 17 amino acids. The germline CDR1 and CDR2 sequences are LNHDA and SQIVND (reference sequence). As processed by the authors: For nucleated cells, counts were estimated from reference gene primer amplification. The table came from immunoSEQ multiplex PCR; TCRdb's copy has only in-frame clones and leaves some out. D and trimming were read from the DNA, whereas the V and J calls and clone size are those reported in that table. The sample holds around 50,000 clones, about 82% seen once. Sequenced material: peripheral blood. The TCR sequence derives from a woman older than 75 with acute or convalescent COVID-19. The V gene is TRBV19, the J gene TRBJ2-3; maybe TRBD2 (6 bases). The CDR3 DNA is TGTGCCAGTAGGTCAGGATTAGCGGTTCGTAGCACAGATACGCAGTATTTT. Protein product: CASRSGLAVRSTDTQYF.